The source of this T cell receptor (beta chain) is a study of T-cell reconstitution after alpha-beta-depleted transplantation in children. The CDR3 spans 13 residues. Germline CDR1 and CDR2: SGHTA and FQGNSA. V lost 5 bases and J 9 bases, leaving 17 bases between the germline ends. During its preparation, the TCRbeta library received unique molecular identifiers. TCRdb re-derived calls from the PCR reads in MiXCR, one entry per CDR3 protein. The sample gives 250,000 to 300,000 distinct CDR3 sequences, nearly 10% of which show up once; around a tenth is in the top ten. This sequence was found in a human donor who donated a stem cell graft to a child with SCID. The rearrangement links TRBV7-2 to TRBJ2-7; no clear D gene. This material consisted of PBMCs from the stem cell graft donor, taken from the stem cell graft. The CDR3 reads CASSPGPNSVQYF. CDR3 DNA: TGTGCCAGCAGCCCCGGACCGAATTCAGTGCAGTACTTC.